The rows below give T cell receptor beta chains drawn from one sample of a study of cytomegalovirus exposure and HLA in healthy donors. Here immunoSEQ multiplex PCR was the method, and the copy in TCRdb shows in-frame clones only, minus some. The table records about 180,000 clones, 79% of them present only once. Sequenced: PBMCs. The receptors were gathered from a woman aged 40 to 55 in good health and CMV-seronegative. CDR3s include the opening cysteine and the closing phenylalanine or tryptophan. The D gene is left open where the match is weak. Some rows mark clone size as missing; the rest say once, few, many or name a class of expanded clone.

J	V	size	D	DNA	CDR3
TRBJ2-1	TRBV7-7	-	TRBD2	TGTGCTAGCAGCTTAACTAGCGGGAGGTCTGAGCAGTTCTTC	CASSLTSGRSEQFF
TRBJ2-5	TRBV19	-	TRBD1	TGTGCCAGTAGCCGTGGACAGGGAGGAGAGACCCAGTACTTC	CASSRGQGGETQYF
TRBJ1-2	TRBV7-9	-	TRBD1	TGTGCCAGCAGCTCCGGGACAGGGGGTAGCTACACCTTC	CASSSGTGGSYTF
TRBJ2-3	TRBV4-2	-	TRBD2	TGTGCCAGCAGCTACCGGACTAGTATCTCAGATACGCAGTATTTT	CASSYRTSISDTQYF
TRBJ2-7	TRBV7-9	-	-	TGTGCCAGCAGCTTAGAGGGGAACGAGCAGTACTTC	CASSLEGNEQYF
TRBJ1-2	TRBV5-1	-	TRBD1	TGCGCCAGCAGCTTGGGACAGGGGGCCCCAAACTTCTATGGCTACACCTTC	CASSLGQGAPNFYGYTF
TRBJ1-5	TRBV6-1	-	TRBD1	TGTGCCAGCAGGGCCAGGGGGTGGGCAAATCCCCAGCATTTT	CASRARGWANPQHF
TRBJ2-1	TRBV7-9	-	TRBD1	TGTGCCAGCAGCTTAGGGGACAGGGCCTTCAATGAGCAGTTCTTC	CASSLGDRAFNEQFF
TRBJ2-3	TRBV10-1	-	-	TGCGCCAGCAGTGAGTCGGGCCGGGATACGCAGTATTTT	CASSESGRDTQYF
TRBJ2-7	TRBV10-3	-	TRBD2	TGTGCCATCAGAACTCACCCCGGGACTAGCGGGGGCCGAGTTGGCGAGCAGTACTTC	CAIRTHPGTSGGRVGEQYF
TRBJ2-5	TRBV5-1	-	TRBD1	TGCGCCAGCAGCTCAGGGACAGACCATCCCTATCAAGAGACCCAGTACTTC	CASSSGTDHPYQETQYF
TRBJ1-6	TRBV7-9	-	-	TGTGCCAGCAGCTTAGACGCCCCGGGGGGTTCACCCCTCCACTTT	CASSLDAPGGSPLHF
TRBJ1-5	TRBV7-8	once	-	TGTGCCAGCAGCTTAGCGGTGACAGATAGCAATCAGCCCCAGCATTTT	CASSLAVTDSNQPQHF
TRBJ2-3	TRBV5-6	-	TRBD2	TGTGCCAGCAGCCTGACTAGCGGGGCGGGAGATACGCAGTATTTT	CASSLTSGAGDTQYF
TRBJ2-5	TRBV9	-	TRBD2	TGTGCCAGCAGCGTAGGCGGGAGGGCCGCGTTTGGGGAGACCCAGTACTTC	CASSVGGRAAFGETQYF
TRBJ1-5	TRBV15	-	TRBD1	TGTGCCACCAGCCGTGGGAATTCAGGGGGCGGTGATCAGCCCCAGCATTTT	CATSRGNSGGGDQPQHF
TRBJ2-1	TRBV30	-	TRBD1	TGTGCCTGGAGTGTATATGCAGGGGGAAACTACAATGAGCAGTTCTTC	CAWSVYAGGNYNEQFF
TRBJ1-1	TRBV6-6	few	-	TGTGCCAGCCGGTTTTCCGAGAGCACTGAAGCTTTCTTT	CASRFSESTEAFF
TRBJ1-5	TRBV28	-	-	TGTGCCAGCAGTGAGCTTACGAATCAGCCCCAGCATTTT	CASSELTNQPQHF
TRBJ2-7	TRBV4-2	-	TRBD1	TGTGCCAGCAGCCAAGCCGGGACAGCCGCCCGAGGGGTGTTAGAGCAGTACTTC	CASSQAGTAARGVLEQYF
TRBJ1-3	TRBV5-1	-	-	TGCGCCAGCAGCTTGGCAGCGGGAACGGGAGGAAACACCATATATTTT	CASSLAAGTGGNTIYF
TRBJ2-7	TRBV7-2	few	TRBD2	TGTGCCAGCAGCCAGACTAGCGGGGTCCACGAGCAGTACTTC	CASSQTSGVHEQYF
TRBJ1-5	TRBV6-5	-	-	TGTGCCAGCGGCGGGGTCGGAGCCCAGCATTTT	CASGGVGAQHF
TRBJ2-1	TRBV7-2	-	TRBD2	TGTGCCACAGCCTACGTGGCCCTAGCGGACAATGAGCAGTTCTTC	CATAYVALADNEQFF
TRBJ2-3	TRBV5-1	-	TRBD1	TGCGCCAGCAGCCCACGCACCGGGACAGGGGGCCGCACAGATACGCAGTATTTT	CASSPRTGTGGRTDTQYF
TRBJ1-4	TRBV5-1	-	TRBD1	TGCGCCAGCAGCTTGGACAGGGGGAAAGAAAAACTGTTTTTT	CASSLDRGKEKLFF
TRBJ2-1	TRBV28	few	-	TGTGCCAGCAGTCGGGGCTCCTACAATGAGCAGTTCTTC	CASSRGSYNEQFF
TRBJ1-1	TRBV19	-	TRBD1	TGTGCCAGTAGTTCTTTGGACAGGTTGGACGATTTCTTT	CASSSLDRLDDFF
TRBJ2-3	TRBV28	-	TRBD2	TGTGCCAGCAGCCACATGACTAGCAGCACAGATACGCAGTATTTT	CASSHMTSSTDTQYF
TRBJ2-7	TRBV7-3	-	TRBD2	TGTGCCAGCAGCTTAGAGGTGGGAGGGTACGAGCAGTACTTC	CASSLEVGGYEQYF
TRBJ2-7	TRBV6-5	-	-	TGTGCCAGCAGTTTAAATCAAGAGGGTTACCACGAGCAGTACTTC	CASSLNQEGYHEQYF
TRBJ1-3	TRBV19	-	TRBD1	TGTGCCAGTAGTGACTCCCCGGGACAGATATACGGAAACACCATATATTTT	CASSDSPGQIYGNTIYF
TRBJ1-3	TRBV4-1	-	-	TGCGCCAGCAGCCCGAGCGGAAACACCATATATTTT	CASSPSGNTIYF
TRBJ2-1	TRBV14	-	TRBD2	TGTGCCAGCAGCCCGCCCTTTGGGCTAGCGGGAGTTGGAAATGAGCAGTTCTTC	CASSPPFGLAGVGNEQFF
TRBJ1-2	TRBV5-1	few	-	TGCGCCAGCAGCCCCTTAGGGGGAGGGGGTGGCTACACCTTC	CASSPLGGGGGYTF
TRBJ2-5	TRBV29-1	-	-	TGCAGCGTTGGAATCCAGGCGGAGACCCAGTACTTC	CSVGIQAETQYF
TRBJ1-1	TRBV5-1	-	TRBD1	TGCGCCACCTCCCCGGGACAGGGTTATGAAGCTTTCTTT	CATSPGQGYEAFF
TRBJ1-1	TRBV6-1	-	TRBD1	TGTGCCAGCGGGCAGGGGGCGTGGAACACTGAAGCTTTCTTT	CASGQGAWNTEAFF
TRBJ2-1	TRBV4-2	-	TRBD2	TGTGCCAGCAGCCAAGACGAGGCGGGAGTAGGCAATGAGCAGTTCTTC	CASSQDEAGVGNEQFF